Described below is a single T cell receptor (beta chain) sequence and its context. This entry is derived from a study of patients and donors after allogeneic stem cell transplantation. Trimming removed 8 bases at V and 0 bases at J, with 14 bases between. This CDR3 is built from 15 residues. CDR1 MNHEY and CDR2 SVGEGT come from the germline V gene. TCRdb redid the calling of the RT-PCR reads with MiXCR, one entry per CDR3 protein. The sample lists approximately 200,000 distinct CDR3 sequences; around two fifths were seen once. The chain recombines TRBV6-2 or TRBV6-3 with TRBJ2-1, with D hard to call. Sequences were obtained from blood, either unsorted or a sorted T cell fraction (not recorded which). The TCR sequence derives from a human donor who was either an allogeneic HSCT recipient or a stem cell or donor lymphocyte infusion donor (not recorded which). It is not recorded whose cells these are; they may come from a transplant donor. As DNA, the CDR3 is TGTGCCAGCGGGCACCGGACGAGCTCCTACAATGAGCAGTTCTTC. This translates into CASGHRTSSYNEQFF.